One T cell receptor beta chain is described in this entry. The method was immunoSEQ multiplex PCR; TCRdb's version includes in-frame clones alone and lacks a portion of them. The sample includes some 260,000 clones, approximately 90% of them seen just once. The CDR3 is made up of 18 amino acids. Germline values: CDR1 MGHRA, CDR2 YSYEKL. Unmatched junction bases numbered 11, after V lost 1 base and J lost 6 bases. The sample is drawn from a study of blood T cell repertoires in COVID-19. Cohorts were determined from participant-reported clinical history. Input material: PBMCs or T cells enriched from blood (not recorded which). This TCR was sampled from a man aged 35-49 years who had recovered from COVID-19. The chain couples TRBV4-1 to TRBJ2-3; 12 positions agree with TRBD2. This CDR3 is CASSQGELGLAGSDTQYF. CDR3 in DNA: TGCGCCAGCAGCCAAGGCGAGCTTGGACTAGCGGGGTCGGATACGCAGTATTTT.